This T cell receptor beta chain is from a study of blood T cell repertoires in COVID-19. Overall study context: The study drew acute and convalescent COVID-19 samples from the United States, Italy and Spain. The analysed material was cDNA or gDNA that came from T cells, B-cell-depleted T cells, or PBMCs.

The CDR3 sequence is 13 residues long. Germline CDR1 is MNHEY and CDR2 is SVGAGI. Trimming at V came to 7 bases and at J to 4 bases, leaving 6 bases not matched to a gene. In the authors' workflow: By means of reference gene primer amplification, nucleated cell counts were estimated. Assay used: immunoSEQ multiplex PCR; TCRdb lists only in-frame clones, some missing. D and trimming were read from the DNA, whereas the V and J calls and clone size are those reported in that table. The repertoire holds fewer than 150,000 clones, roughly four fifths seen once, with over 7% in the top ten. The V gene is TRBV6-5, the J gene TRBJ2-5; 7 positions agree with TRBD2. The sample consisted of peripheral blood. The TCR was taken from a human donor in a cohort sampled during active COVID-19. CDR3 DNA: TGTGCCAGCAAGTCCTCGGGGGGAGAGACCCAGTACTTC. It is translated as CASKSSGGETQYF.